Included here is one T cell receptor (beta chain) sequence, with context. This entry is derived from a study of post-analysis software for immune sequencing data. Turning to the study itself: Patients had relapsing-remitting, secondary progressive or progressive-relapsing multiple sclerosis; some lacked subtype.

Carried by the TCR beta cDNA libraries were unique molecular identifiers. TCRdb re-called the PCR reads with MiXCR, one entry per CDR3 protein. The repertoire has approximately 770,000 distinct CDR3 sequences, more than 45% of them found once; the top ten carry roughly 5%. The TCR sequence derives from a girl between 10 and 17 years old with multiple sclerosis. Sequenced: blood.

The chain's CDR3 is CSVSRLSGNEQFF. DNA of the CDR3: TGCAGCGTTTCCCGACTCTCGGGGAATGAGCAGTTCTTC. This chain connects TRBV29-1 to TRBJ2-1, with a possible D match to TRBD2 (5 bases). Germline V gene sequence: CDR1 SQVTM, CDR2 ANQGSEA. CDR3 length: 13 amino acids. V was shortened by 5 bases and J by 7 bases, with 15 bases between the two germline ends.